This TCR beta chain was recorded in a study of shared clonotypes between healthy human individuals. It was across several immunoSEQ plates that each subset's genomic DNA was evenly split. Clones were read by immunoSEQ multiplex PCR, and TCRdb kept only the in-frame ones, dropping some. The sample records some 2,500,000 clones, approximately 90% being singletons. On this clone: The antigen remains undetermined.

Each donor was a Caucasian adult residing in Nashville, Tennessee. Study results and limitations: Rarefaction revealed incomplete sorted-subset sequencing despite large depth.

Germline V gene lookup returns CDR1 SGHTA and CDR2 FQGTGA. The CDR3 extends over 15 amino acids. The V end was cut by 0 bases, the J end by 2 bases, with 9 bases between. The chain employs TRBV7-3 and TRBJ2-3; D remains ambiguous. The origin of this receptor is a man younger than 35 in good health. Some clones in this sample may be carry-over from other donors' samples. Sequenced input: naive CD4+ T cells from PBMCs. Documented subset: CD45RA+ positively selected. CDR3 residues: CASSLTSRLTDTQYF. CDR3 bases: TGTGCCAGCAGCTTAACTTCCCGACTCACAGATACGCAGTATTTT.